Below are 18 T cell receptor beta chains sequenced from a single sample in a study of T-cell reconstitution after alpha-beta-depleted transplantation in children. TCRbeta library preparation incorporated unique molecular identifiers. One entry per CDR3 protein results from TCRdb running MiXCR on the PCR reads. The data contain more than 200,000 distinct CDR3 sequences, roughly 23% of them singletons. Sample: PBMCs, taken before TCRalphabeta/CD19-depleted stem cell transplant. Receptors were obtained from a girl aged 2 to 9 with Fanconi anemia, due to receive a stem cell transplant.

This chain joins TRBV29-1 and TRBJ2-5; D is perhaps TRBD2 (5 bases). The CDR3 has 13 residues. V lost 7 bases, J lost 4 bases, and 16 bases lay in between. Germline assignment: CDR1 SQVTM and CDR2 ANQGSEA. Here the CDR3 DNA reads TGCAGCGCCGAGAGGGTAGAGCGAGAGACCCAGTACTTC. Protein sequence: CSAERVERETQYF. Full variable domain (remainder filled in from reference TRBV29-1 and TRBJ2-5): SAVISQKPSRDICQRGTSLTIQCQVDSQVTMMFWYRQQPGQSLTLIATANQGSEATYESGFVIDKFPISRPNLTFSTLTVSNMSPEDSSIYLCSAERVERETQYFGPGTRLLVL.

The chain uses TRBV9 and TRBJ2-3, with TRBD2 matching over 8 bases. V lost 0 bases and J lost 11; bases outside the gene matches: 11. Germline lookup yields CDR1 SGDLS and CDR2 YYNGEE. The CDR3 extends over 15 amino acids. In nucleotides, the CDR3 is TGTGCCAGCAGCGTAGATCCGGGAGGGGCCATAGGGCAGTATTTT. Translating gives CASSVDPGGAIGQYF.

This clonotype was seen ten or more times. This sequence joins TRBV20-1 and TRBJ2-1, with D perhaps TRBD1 or TRBD2 (5 bases each). Trimming removed 0 bases at V and 9 bases at J, with 9 bases between. The CDR3 contains 12 residues. Germline V lookup: CDR1 DFQATT, CDR2 SNEGSKA (reference sequence). Here the CDR3 reads CSARESGGEQFF. In DNA, the CDR3 is TGCAGTGCTAGAGAAAGTGGGGGTGAGCAGTTCTTC.

V gene TRBV20-1 combines with J gene TRBJ2-3; 8 bases are a match to TRBD2. CDR1 is DFQATT and CDR2 is SNEGSKA in the germline V gene (reference sequence). With 6 bases clipped from V and 2 bases from J, the junction kept 4 bases outside the gene matches. This CDR3 has 13 amino acids. In nucleotides, the CDR3 is TGCAGTGCCCGGGGGGGCAACACAGATACGCAGTATTTT. Protein: CSARGGNTDTQYF.

At least ten counts were recorded for this clonotype. The rearrangement uses TRBV4-2 and TRBJ2-5; 8 bases line up with TRBD1. V lost 0 bases and J lost 5; bases outside the gene matches: 2. There are 14 residues in the CDR3. Germline V gene data show CDR1 as LGHNA and CDR2 as YNFKEQ. CDR3 in DNA: TGTGCCAGCAGCCAAGAGGACAGGGTGGAGACCCAGTACTTC. Translation gives CASSQEDRVETQYF.

In this sample, this clonotype turned up a few times. This chain links TRBV7-8 with TRBJ2-5; 12 nucleotides align to TRBD2. Unmatched junction bases numbered 11, after V lost 4 bases and J lost 5 bases. This CDR3 comprises 17 residues. Germline CDR1 reads SGHVS; CDR2 reads FQNEAQ. Written as DNA, the CDR3 is TGTGCCAGCAGCTCCGTTGGACTAGCGGGACTCTCGGAGACCCAGTACTTC. It translates to CASSSVGLAGLSETQYF.

This clonotype was detected once. The chain recombines TRBV12-3 or TRBV12-4 with TRBJ2-1; no clear D gene. CDR3 size: 12 residues. The V gene lost 6 bases and the J gene lost 8 bases, with 11 bases spanning the gap. The CDR3 loop is CASSGLGHEQFF. In DNA, the CDR3 is TGTGCCAGCAGCGGGCTTGGGCATGAGCAGTTCTTC.

Many counts were recorded for this clonotype. This chain connects TRBV12-3 or TRBV12-4 to TRBJ2-7; 7 bases are shared with TRBD1. The CDR3 length is 14 residues. V shed 6 bases and J 2 bases; nucleotides not matched to a gene: 7. In DNA, the CDR3 is TGTGCCAGCAGCCTAATGACAGGGACCTACGAGCAGTACTTC. It yields the protein CASSLMTGTYEQYF.

This rearrangement joins TRBV20-1 to TRBJ2-7; 9 bases line up with TRBD2. The CDR3 consists of 13 residues. J lost 4 bases, V lost 3 bases, and 4 bases had no gene match. Germline loops: CDR1 DFQATT, CDR2 SNEGSKA (reference sequence). The CDR3 coding sequence is TGCAGTGCTAGCGGACTAGCGAGATACGAGCAGTACTTC. It is translated as CSASGLARYEQYF.

This clonotype showed up many times. The chain employs TRBV20-1 and TRBJ2-3; D ambiguous. From germline, CDR1 is DFQATT and CDR2 SNEGSKA (reference sequence). CDR3 length: 11 amino acids. Trimming removed 1 base at V and 6 bases at J, with 5 bases between. The CDR3 loop is CSARVMDTQYF. CDR3 sequence (DNA): TGCAGTGCTAGAGTAATGGATACGCAGTATTTT.

This clonotype has a handful of counts. The chain joins TRBV2 to TRBJ2-7; D gene ambiguous. Germline values: CDR1 SNHLY, CDR2 FYNNEI. The CDR3 consists of 15 residues. Trimming took off 6 bases at V and 1 base at J, with 16 bases between the two ends. The chain's CDR3 is CASRMAMTRSYEQYF. Written as DNA, the CDR3 is TGTGCCAGCAGGATGGCGATGACACGTTCCTACGAGCAGTACTTC.

This clonotype has at least ten counts. CDR3 sequence (DNA): TGCAGTGCCGGACCGGGGGGAACGACCCAGTACTTC. Protein: CSAGPGGTTQYF. This rearrangement joins TRBV20-1 to TRBJ2-5; the match to TRBD2 covers 7 bases. This CDR3 has 12 residues. V shed 6 bases and J 7 bases; nucleotides not matched to a gene: 8. The germline V gene has CDR1 DFQATT and CDR2 SNEGSKA (reference sequence).

This clonotype showed up many times. The chain uses TRBV29-1 and TRBJ2-5, with TRBD1 as a possible D gene (6 bases). Looked up from germline, CDR1 is SQVTM and CDR2 is ANQGSEA. The CDR3 runs to 14 residues. The ends were cut back, 6 bases at V and 2 bases at J, with 16 bases in the middle. This CDR3 reads CSVGRTVLQETQYF. CDR3 sequence (DNA): TGCAGCGTAGGAAGGACAGTGTTACAAGAGACCCAGTACTTC.

This clonotype was picked up many times. The genes are TRBV12-3 or TRBV12-4 and TRBJ1-1; D unclear. Trimming cost V 0 bases and J 0 bases, with 8 bases left between them. The length of the CDR3 is 15 residues. The CDR3 loop is CASSLALRVNTEAFF. The CDR3, as DNA: TGTGCCAGCAGTTTAGCGCTTCGAGTGAACACTGAAGCTTTCTTT.

The sample holds a few counts of this clonotype. The chain has TRBV12-3 or TRBV12-4 and TRBJ1-4, with a tentative D call TRBD1 (5 bases). The V end was cut by 1 base, the J end by 4 bases, with 13 bases between. The CDR3 contains 16 residues. CDR3 loop: CASSLVWEGNNEKLFF. The CDR3 DNA reads TGTGCCAGCAGTTTAGTCTGGGAGGGGAATAATGAAAAACTGTTTTTT.

This chain connects TRBV11-2 to TRBJ2-7; D possibly corresponds to TRBD2 (6 bases). This CDR3 comprises 13 residues. V was clipped by 5 bases and J by 4 bases, with 12 bases between them. Per germline, CDR1 SGHAT and CDR2 FQNNGV. The CDR3 sequence is CASSPGGIYEQYF. CDR3 DNA sequence: TGTGCCAGCAGCCCAGGAGGGATTTACGAGCAGTACTTC.

The chain uses TRBV6-6 and TRBJ2-5; no clear D gene. Trimming pared 6 bases from V and 2 bases from J, leaving 10 bases between. The CDR3 loop spans 13 amino acids. Germline CDR1 and CDR2: MNHNY and SVGAGI (reference sequence). In nucleotides, the CDR3 is TGTGCCAGCAGCTATGGAAAACAAGAGACCCAGTACTTC. Its translation: CASSYGKQETQYF.

This clonotype was seen ten or more times. The chain combines TRBV20-1 with TRBJ2-3; D remains unclear. The CDR3 is made up of 13 amino acids. V was clipped by 1 base and J by 0 bases, with 5 bases between them. Germline loops: CDR1 DFQATT, CDR2 SNEGSKA (reference sequence). CDR3 residues: CSARGPSTDTQYF. CDR3 sequence (DNA): TGCAGTGCTAGAGGTCCTAGCACAGATACGCAGTATTTT.